The 23 T cell receptor beta chains given below trace back to one sample, sequenced in a study of PD-L1 blockade in urothelial cancer. The assay was immunoSEQ multiplex PCR, and TCRdb's table has in-frame clones only and misses some. The sample carries roughly 100,000 clones, around four fifths recorded once. Time point given: peripheral blood 6 weeks after treatment start. The material sequenced was PBMCs, taken around atezolizumab (anti-PD-L1) treatment. The receptors derive from a man between 65 and 79 years old with urothelial cancer.

The J gene is TRBJ2-2, the V gene TRBV2, with 7 bases lining up with TRBD1. Trimming took 5 bases from V and 3 from J; bases not matched to a gene: 3. Per the germline V gene, CDR1 is SNHLY and CDR2 is FYNNEI. This CDR3 comprises 14 residues. The CDR3 reads CASSLDRDTGELFF. The CDR3 DNA is TGTGCCAGCAGTTTAGACAGGGACACCGGGGAGCTGTTTTTT.

This rearrangement joins TRBV2 to TRBJ1-4; 10 bases are shared with TRBD1. The CDR3 is 15 residues long. Trimming cost V 4 bases and J 5 bases; bases outside gene matches: 4. Per the germline V gene, CDR1 is SNHLY and CDR2 is FYNNEI. Here the CDR3 reads CASSVGQGENEKLFF. The CDR3 nucleotides read TGTGCCAGCAGTGTAGGACAGGGGGAAAATGAAAAACTGTTTTTT.

This chain links TRBV19 with TRBJ2-7; 9 bases are shared with TRBD1. With V trimmed by 5 bases and J by 5 bases, 10 bases remained unmatched. The CDR3 runs to 15 residues. The germline gives CDR1 LNHDA, CDR2 SQIVND (reference sequence). CDR3 sequence reads: CASSDTGGSLDEQYF. CDR3 nucleotides: TGTGCCAGTAGTGATACAGGGGGCTCGCTCGACGAGCAGTACTTC.

The gene calls are TRBV4-1 and TRBJ2-4; 7 nucleotides align to TRBD2. This CDR3 contains 18 residues. Germline CDR1 is MGHRA and CDR2 is YSYEKL. The trim removed 1 base at V and 0 bases at J, leaving 9 bases unmatched. This CDR3 reads CASSQVQPGTIAKNIQYF. As DNA, the CDR3 is TGCGCCAGCAGCCAAGTACAACCGGGGACTATAGCCAAAAACATTCAGTACTTC.

This clone appeared a single time. This chain connects TRBV2 to TRBJ2-3; D remains unclear. CDR3 length equals 14 residues. Trimming removed 4 bases at V and 2 bases at J, with 10 bases between. Germline V lookup: CDR1 SNHLY, CDR2 FYNNEI. The CDR3 DNA sequence: TGTGCCAGCAGTGGACGGCAGGCCACAGATACGCAGTATTTT. Translated, it gives CASSGRQATDTQYF.

This clone showed up just once. V usage is TRBV27 and J usage is TRBJ2-1; perhaps TRBD1 as D (6 bases). The CDR3 loop spans 15 amino acids. Germline V gene lookup returns CDR1 MNHEY and CDR2 SMNVEV (reference sequence). V lost 6 bases, J lost 2 bases, and 14 bases lay in between. DNA of the CDR3: TGTGCCAGCAGAGGTACCCAGGGGCCCTACAATGAGCAGTTCTTC. Its translation: CASRGTQGPYNEQFF.

The rearrangement links TRBV11-3 to TRBJ1-1, with D hard to call. CDR1 and CDR2 from the germline V gene are SGHNT and YENEEA. V shed 5 bases and J shed 2 bases, with 15 bases lying between them. The CDR3 totals 15 residues. CDR3 residues: CASSRSSGYNTEAFF. The DNA of the CDR3 is TGTGCCAGCAGCCGTTCTTCAGGTTACAACACTGAAGCTTTCTTT.

This clone has only a few counts. The V and J genes are TRBV21-1 and TRBJ1-1. TRBV21-1 is recorded as a pseudogene. The CDR3 loop spans 13 amino acids. The DNA of the CDR3 is TGTGCCAGCAGCAAAGCGATAAGAGTTGAAGCTTTCTTT. It translates to CASSKAIRVEAFF.

The rearrangement uses TRBV6-4 and TRBJ2-5, with 8 nucleotides matching TRBD2. The CDR3 covers 14 residues. V shed 5 bases, J shed 4 bases, and the junction held 6 bases outside the gene matches. Germline CDR1 is MRHNA and CDR2 is SNTAGT. DNA for the CDR3: TGTGCCAGCAGTCCCACTAGCGGAGGAGAGACCCAGTACTTC. Its protein product is CASSPTSGGETQYF.

This chain connects TRBV5-4 to TRBJ1-1; D unresolved. The CDR3 runs to 12 residues. The V and J ends lost 7 bases and 0 bases respectively, with 7 bases between them. Germline V gene data show CDR1 as SGHNT and CDR2 as YYREEE (reference sequence). CDR3 in amino acids: CASGQLNTEAFF. CDR3 in DNA: TGTGCCAGCGGGCAGCTGAACACTGAAGCTTTCTTT.

In this sample, this clone turned up a few times. This rearrangement joins TRBV20-1 to TRBJ1-1; 8 nucleotides match TRBD1. The V and J ends lost 1 base and 12 bases, in that order; junction bases with no gene match: 4. CDR3 length: 11 residues. Germline V gene sequence: CDR1 DFQATT, CDR2 SNEGSKA (reference sequence). The CDR3 DNA follows: TGCAGTGCTAGAGGAGCAGGGGGCTCTTTCTTT. Residues: CSARGAGGSFF.

The chain is built from TRBV9 and TRBJ2-1; 14 positions match TRBD2. The CDR3 runs 15 residues. J lost 7 bases, V lost 3 bases, and 3 bases had no gene match. The germline V gene encodes CDR1 SGDLS and CDR2 YYNGEE. The CDR3 DNA sequence: TGTGCCAGCAGCGCGGGACTAGCGGGAGAAAATGAGCAGTTCTTC. Translation: CASSAGLAGENEQFF.

V gene TRBV5-5 combines with J gene TRBJ2-5; 11 nucleotides match TRBD2. The CDR3 has 16 amino acids. The V and J ends lost 0 bases and 4 bases, in that order; junction bases with no gene match: 5. Germline lookup yields CDR1 SGHKS and CDR2 YYEKEE (reference sequence). CDR3 amino acids: CASSLGVSGRGETQYF. The CDR3 DNA is TGTGCCAGCAGCTTGGGTGTTAGCGGGAGGGGAGAGACCCAGTACTTC.

The chain recombines TRBV4-3 with TRBJ1-1; a possible D gene is TRBD1 (6 bases). Trimming took 3 bases from V and 5 from J, leaving 16 bases between them. The CDR3 length is 15 residues. Germline assignment: CDR1 LGHNA and CDR2 YSLEER. The CDR3 loop reads CASSQGTPFETEAFF. As DNA, the CDR3 is TGCGCCAGCAGCCAGGGGACACCCTTCGAAACTGAAGCTTTCTTT.

The gene calls are TRBV2 and TRBJ2-1; maybe TRBD1 (6 bases). CDR1 and CDR2 from the germline V gene are SNHLY and FYNNEI. There are 16 residues in the CDR3. V shed 4 bases and J shed 1 base, with 14 bases lying between them. CDR3 nucleotides: TGTGCCAGCAGTGGTCAGGGGCGCGGATCCTACAATGAGCAGTTCTTC. This gives the protein CASSGQGRGSYNEQFF. Full variable domain (rest looked up from reference TRBV2 and TRBJ2-1): EPEVTQTPSHQVTQMGQEVILRCVPISNHLYFYWYRQILGQKVEFLVSFYNNEISEKSEIFDDQFSVERPDGSNFTLKIRSTKLEDSAMYFCASSGQGRGSYNEQFFGPGTRLTVL.

The rearrangement uses TRBV2 and TRBJ2-1; TRBD1 is a possible D gene (7 bases). CDR3 length equals 14 residues. CDR1 and CDR2 (germline): SNHLY, FYNNEI. V shed 3 bases and J shed 7 bases, with 13 bases lying between them. The CDR3 region is CASSDGQEGNEQFF. The DNA for the CDR3 is TGTGCCAGCAGTGACGGACAGGAGGGTAATGAGCAGTTCTTC.

The V and J genes are TRBV4-3 and TRBJ2-3, with D possibly TRBD2 on 6 matching bases. Trimming cost V 2 bases and J 4 bases, with 16 bases left between them. The CDR3 length is 16 residues. CDR1 and CDR2 (germline): LGHNA, YSLEER. The CDR3 DNA reads TGCGCCAGCAGCCAACTCGAAGCGGGCAGGGCAGATACGCAGTATTTT. Its protein is CASSQLEAGRADTQYF.

This clone was seen only once. The gene calls are TRBV4-2 and TRBJ2-1; 13 bases agree with TRBD2. This CDR3 has 18 residues. The V segment lost 1 base and the J segment 3 bases; nucleotides outside the gene matches: 6. Germline values: CDR1 LGHNA, CDR2 YNFKEQ. CDR3 sequence (DNA): TGTGCCAGCAGCCAAGCCGAGGGACTAGCGGGATTCTACAATGAGCAGTTCTTC. This sequence encodes CASSQAEGLAGFYNEQFF.

The J gene is TRBJ2-5, the V gene TRBV19; D is perhaps TRBD2 (5 bases). This CDR3 contains 13 residues. The ends were cut back, 4 bases at V and 2 bases at J, with 8 bases in the middle. In germline, CDR1 is LNHDA, CDR2 SQIVND (reference sequence). The chain's CDR3 is CASSRRRQETQYF. The CDR3 region has the DNA TGTGCCAGTAGTAGGCGGAGGCAAGAGACCCAGTACTTC.

The gene calls are TRBV6-1 and TRBJ2-7; D gene ambiguous. The V gene lost 1 base and the J gene lost 0 bases, with 4 bases spanning the gap. The germline CDR1 and CDR2 sequences are MNHNS and SASEGT. This CDR3 spans 13 amino acids. The CDR3 DNA follows: TGTGCCAGCAGTGAAGTCAGCTCCTACGAGCAGTACTTC. As protein: CASSEVSSYEQYF.

The genes are TRBV28 and TRBJ1-4; weak D call: TRBD1 (6 bases). The CDR3 is 15 residues long. V was pared by 3 bases and J by 0 bases, with 8 bases between. The germline V gene has CDR1 MDHEN and CDR2 SYDVKM. CDR3: CASSFEGATNEKLFF. CDR3 in DNA: TGTGCCAGCAGTTTTGAGGGGGCAACTAATGAAAAACTGTTTTTT. The full variable domain, completed using reference TRBV28 and TRBJ1-4, is DVKVTQSSRYLVKRTGEKVFLECVQDMDHENMFWYRQDPGLGLRLIYFSYDVKMKEKGDIPEGYSVSREKKERFSLILESASTNQTSMYLCASSFEGATNEKLFFGSGTQLSVL.

The CDR3 DNA reads as TGCGCCAGCTCCCGGGCGGGGGTAGAAGAGACCCAGTACTTC. As protein: CASSRAGVEETQYF. The chain combines TRBV5-1 with TRBJ2-5; 7 nucleotides line up with TRBD2. Germline loops: CDR1 SGHRS, CDR2 YFSETQ. The CDR3 loop spans 14 amino acids. The ends lost 7 bases at V and 3 bases at J; junction bases unmatched: 9. Full variable domain (outside the CDR3, taken from reference TRBV5-1 and TRBJ2-5): KAGVTQTPRYLIKTRGQQVTLSCSPISGHRSVSWYQQTPGQGLQFLFEYFSETQRNKGNFPGRFSGRQFSNSRSEMNVSTLELGDSALYLCASSRAGVEETQYFGPGTRLLVL.

The chain joins TRBV5-1 to TRBJ2-2, with 8 bases identical to TRBD1. The CDR3 is 16 residues long. Germline trimming cut 0 bases from V and 3 bases from J; bases unmatched to any gene: 4. Per germline, CDR1 SGHRS and CDR2 YFSETQ. Written as DNA, the CDR3 is TGCGCCAGCAGCTTGGTCACAGGGGGTGACACCGGGGAGCTGTTTTTT. It encodes CASSLVTGGDTGELFF. Drawing the rest from reference TRBV5-1 and TRBJ2-2, the complete variable domain is KAGVTQTPRYLIKTRGQQVTLSCSPISGHRSVSWYQQTPGQGLQFLFEYFSETQRNKGNFPGRFSGRQFSNSRSEMNVSTLELGDSALYLCASSLVTGGDTGELFFGEGSRLTVL.